Listed below are T cell receptor beta chains from one sample, sequenced in a study of CD8+CD57+ T cells in acquired aplastic anemia. MiXCR, applied by TCRdb to the reads, yields one record per CDR3 protein. The table has more than 250,000 distinct CDR3 sequences, 45% to 70% seen once. Material for sequencing was sorted CD4+, CD8+, or CD8+CD57+ T cells (not recorded which) from PBMCs. The source of these receptors is a human donor with severe aplastic anemia or a healthy control (not recorded which). CDR3s include the opening cysteine and the closing phenylalanine or tryptophan. D genes are given only for firm matches. The size entry is marked missing in some rows and otherwise reads once, few, many or a size class.

>TRBJ1-5|TRBV19|-|TRBD1
CASSTGWDSKQPQHF
TGTGCCAGTAGTACCGGCTGGGACAGTAAACAGCCCCAGCATTTT
>TRBJ1-2|TRBV10-1|-|-
CASSDRQGGYTF
TGCGCCAGCAGTGATCGGCAGGGTGGCTACACCTTC
>TRBJ2-7|TRBV11-2|many|-
CASSSTPSGVHEQYF
TGTGCCAGCAGCTCCACCCCCTCAGGGGTCCACGAGCAGTACTTC
>TRBJ2-2|TRBV10-3|once|TRBD2
CATLTSGLTGELFF
TGTGCCACCTTGACTAGCGGGCTTACCGGGGAGCTGTTTTTT
>TRBJ2-3|TRBV20-1|-|TRBD2
CSATKGLAPDTQYF
TGCAGTGCTACTAAAGGACTAGCACCAGATACGCAGTATTTT
>TRBJ2-1|TRBV5-6|many|-
CASSLPAGWQFF
TGTGCCAGCAGCTTGCCCGCAGGGTGGCAGTTCTTC
>TRBJ2-1|TRBV9|-|-
CASSQTGKQDNEQFF
TGTGCCAGCAGCCAGACAGGCAAACAAGACAATGAGCAGTTCTTC
>TRBJ1-1|TRBV29-1|few|-
CSVHSGVNTEAFF
TGCAGCGTCCATTCAGGGGTGAACACTGAAGCTTTCTTT
>TRBJ1-1|TRBV7-8|-|TRBD1
CASSLVGQGAAWEAFF
TGTGCCAGCAGCTTAGTAGGGCAGGGGGCCGCGTGGGAAGCTTTCTTT
>TRBJ2-7|TRBV28|many|TRBD1
CASKGALPYEQYF
TGTGCCAGCAAGGGGGCGCTTCCCTACGAGCAGTACTTC
>TRBJ1-1|TRBV12-3/TRBV12-4|-|-
CASSPAGRGAFF
TGTGCCAGCAGCCCAGCGGGACGGGGAGCTTTCTTT
>TRBJ1-2|TRBV15|-|-
CATSLPSANNYGYTF
TGTGCCACCAGCCTTCCTTCTGCGAACAACTATGGCTACACCTTC
>TRBJ2-7|TRBV9|many|-
CASSVVGADEQYF
TGTGCCAGCAGCGTTGTGGGGGCCGACGAGCAGTACTTC
>TRBJ1-2|TRBV7-9|many|TRBD1
CASSLTPGQGNYGYTF
TGTGCCAGCAGCCTCACCCCGGGACAGGGAAACTATGGCTACACCTTC
>TRBJ1-1|TRBV6-4|many|-
CASSDSPLSESNTEAFF
TGTGCCAGCAGTGACTCGCCTTTGTCAGAGTCAAACACTGAAGCTTTCTTT
>TRBJ1-1|TRBV5-1|-|TRBD1
CASSYDRGDTEAFF
TGCGCCAGCAGCTACGACAGGGGAGACACTGAAGCTTTCTTT
>TRBJ1-6|TRBV12-3/TRBV12-4|many|-
CASRRGERDSPLHF
TGTGCCAGCCGGCGGGGGGAACGGGACTCACCCCTCCACTTT
>TRBJ2-7|TRBV7-6|-|TRBD1
CASSPGTVPGTYEQYF
TGTGCCAGCAGCCCCGGGACAGTTCCGGGCACCTACGAGCAGTACTTC
>TRBJ2-3|TRBV10-3|-|-
CAISVAPRSTDTQYF
TGTGCCATCAGTGTGGCACCGCGGAGCACAGATACGCAGTATTTT
>TRBJ2-1|TRBV9|-|-
CASSVANEQFF
TGTGCCAGCAGCGTAGCTAATGAGCAGTTCTTC
>TRBJ1-6|TRBV5-1|-|-
CASSLEAGVNSPLHF
TGCGCCAGCAGCTTGGAGGCAGGGGTTAATTCACCCCTCCACTTT
>TRBJ1-5|TRBV6-6|-|-
CASSENGVGNNQPQHF
TGTGCCAGCAGTGAGAATGGGGTTGGGAACAATCAGCCCCAGCATTTT
>TRBJ2-1|TRBV19|-|-
CASSIVANEQFF
TGTGCCAGTAGTATCGTAGCGAATGAGCAGTTCTTC
>TRBJ1-2|TRBV20-1|-|-
CSAAVGWGGYTF
TGCAGTGCCGCCGTAGGGTGGGGTGGCTACACCTTC
>TRBJ2-1|TRBV10-3|few|-
CAISAWVTNSYNEQFF
TGTGCCATCAGTGCTTGGGTAACAAACTCCTACAATGAGCAGTTCTTC
>TRBJ2-7|TRBV20-1|-|-
CSAPDPYEQYF
TGCAGTGCCCCGGACCCCTACGAGCAGTACTTC
>TRBJ2-6|TRBV5-8|many|-
CASSISGPGANVLTF
TGTGCCAGCAGCATTAGCGGACCTGGGGCCAACGTCCTGACTTTC
>TRBJ2-7|TRBV5-1|once|TRBD1
CASSLEFSRGYEQYF
TGCGCCAGCAGCTTGGAGTTCTCCAGGGGGTACGAGCAGTACTTC
>TRBJ2-7|TRBV12-3/TRBV12-4|few|-
CASRGSPPASYEQYF
TGTGCCAGCAGAGGTAGCCCTCCCGCCTCCTACGAGCAGTACTTC
>TRBJ2-3|TRBV20-1|few|TRBD2
CSASLRGVDTQYF
TGCAGTGCTAGTCTCCGGGGGGTTGATACGCAGTATTTT
>TRBJ2-7|TRBV6-6|-|-
CASSALPGDEQYF
TGTGCCAGCAGTGCCCTACCAGGGGACGAGCAGTACTTC
>TRBJ1-3|TRBV7-2|many|-
CASSSDSGGSGNTIYF
TGTGCCAGCAGCTCGGACAGTGGAGGGTCCGGAAACACCATATATTTT
>TRBJ1-6|TRBV9|-|-
CASSSGRTYNSPLHF
TGTGCCAGCAGTTCCGGGAGGACCTATAATTCACCCCTCCACTTT
>TRBJ1-2|TRBV7-3|-|TRBD1
CASSLSLGQGADGYTF
TGTGCCAGCAGCTTGAGTTTAGGACAGGGGGCGGATGGCTACACCTTC
>TRBJ2-7|TRBV12-3/TRBV12-4|-|TRBD1
CASMRDRGVLEQYF
TGTGCCAGCATGAGAGACAGGGGCGTTCTAGAGCAGTACTTC
>TRBJ2-7|TRBV5-8|many|-
CASSAPPRADEQYF
TGTGCCAGCAGCGCGCCCCCGAGGGCTGACGAGCAGTACTTC
>TRBJ2-7|TRBV29-1|few|-
CSSFGPGDEQYF
TGCAGCTCATTCGGTCCGGGGGACGAGCAGTACTTC
>TRBJ1-2|TRBV7-3|-|TRBD1
CASSLGTGRVTF
TGTGCCAGCAGCCTCGGGACAGGTCGAGTCACCTTC
>TRBJ2-3|TRBV9|-|TRBD1
CASSGGQGHSTDTQYF
TGTGCCAGCAGCGGCGGACAGGGACACAGCACAGATACGCAGTATTTT
>TRBJ1-2|TRBV12-3/TRBV12-4|-|-
CASSLAAGADYGYTF
TGTGCCAGCAGTTTAGCGGCAGGGGCGGACTATGGCTACACCTTC
>TRBJ1-2|TRBV7-3|many|-
CASSSGPANSYTF
TGTGCCAGCAGCTCTGGACCGGCCAACAGCTACACCTTC
>TRBJ1-1|TRBV30|many|-
CAWSVARGFEAFF
TGTGCCTGGAGCGTCGCTAGGGGTTTTGAAGCTTTCTTT
>TRBJ1-2|TRBV5-1|-|-
CASSLVQGEDGYTF
TGCGCCAGCAGCTTGGTACAGGGAGAAGATGGCTACACCTTC
>TRBJ1-2|TRBV7-4|-|-
CASSPKDGNYGYTF
TGTGCCAGCAGCCCAAAGGACGGTAACTATGGCTACACCTTC
>TRBJ2-7|TRBV28|many|-
CASSLTITYEQYF
TGTGCCAGCAGTTTAACAATAACCTACGAGCAGTACTTC
>TRBJ1-3|TRBV6-5|-|-
CATRVTAQSSGNTIYF
TGTGCCACCAGGGTTACCGCACAATCCTCTGGAAACACCATATATTTT
>TRBJ1-2|TRBV10-3|-|-
CATATAGGYGYTF
TGTGCCACCGCGACAGCCGGGGGCTATGGCTACACCTTC
>TRBJ1-2|TRBV19|-|TRBD1
CASSTLGQGGAYGYTF
TGTGCCAGTAGTACCTTAGGACAGGGAGGGGCCTATGGCTACACCTTC
>TRBJ2-3|TRBV2|once|-
CASSEGRGRHTQYF
TGTGCCAGCAGTGAAGGGAGGGGTCGGCATACGCAGTATTTT
>TRBJ2-7|TRBV6-5|many|TRBD1
CASSPLMGQGDYEQYF
TGTGCCAGCAGTCCTCTAATGGGACAGGGGGACTACGAGCAGTACTTC
>TRBJ1-4|TRBV19|many|-
CASSIAGRTNEKLFF
TGTGCCAGTAGTATAGCGGGCAGGACTAATGAAAAACTGTTTTTT
>TRBJ1-1|TRBV14|many|-
CASSQVTGGTEAFF
TGTGCCAGCAGCCAAGTAACGGGGGGCACTGAAGCTTTCTTT
>TRBJ1-1|TRBV20-1|-|-
CSAKKVDEAFF
TGCAGTGCTAAGAAGGTGGATGAAGCTTTCTTT
>TRBJ1-5|TRBV25-1|few|TRBD1
CASLQTGISNQPQHF
TGTGCCAGCCTTCAGACAGGGATAAGCAATCAGCCCCAGCATTTT
>TRBJ2-7|TRBV4-2|-|-
CASSPSSVGFYEQYF
TGTGCCAGCAGCCCCAGCTCCGTGGGGTTCTACGAGCAGTACTTC
>TRBJ1-1|TRBV29-1|few|-
CSVEIPRYTEAFF
TGCAGCGTTGAAATCCCGCGGTACACTGAAGCTTTCTTT
>TRBJ2-1|TRBV10-3|-|-
CAAGNYNEQFF
TGTGCCGCGGGCAACTACAATGAGCAGTTCTTC
>TRBJ2-7|TRBV15|-|TRBD1
CATSRDKGQGNLWEQYF
TGTGCCACCAGCAGAGATAAGGGACAGGGGAATTTGTGGGAGCAGTACTTC
>TRBJ2-3|TRBV9|many|TRBD2
CASSELAGGLTDTQYF
TGTGCCAGCAGCGAACTAGCGGGGGGCCTAACAGATACGCAGTATTTT
>TRBJ2-5|TRBV7-2|-|-
CASSPRTGMVETQYF
TGTGCCAGCAGCCCCCGTACAGGGATGGTGGAGACCCAGTACTTC